One sample yielded the 27 T cell receptor beta chains listed below, sequenced in a study of control samples from healthy donors and cancer patients. The repertoire was sequenced with immunoSEQ multiplex PCR; TCRdb's copy has only in-frame clones and lacks some. The repertoire holds about 70,000 clones, with around 82% as singletons. The sample consisted of blood. The source of these receptors is a man aged 50 or older in good health.

This rearrangement joins TRBV7-9 to TRBJ1-4, with D unclear. This CDR3 is 15 amino acids long. V was shortened by 1 base and J by 8 bases, with 14 bases between the two germline ends. Germline V gives CDR1 SEHNR, CDR2 FQNEAQ (reference sequence). The CDR3 DNA reads as TGTGCCAGCAGCTTAGAATCGTTTCGAGGAGAAAAACTGTTTTTT. This sequence encodes CASSLESFRGEKLFF. The variable domain in full, with the rest retrieved from reference TRBV7-9 and TRBJ1-4, is DTGVSQNPRHKITKRGQNVTFRCDPISEHNRLYWYRQTLGQGPEFLTYFQNEAQLEKSRLLSDRFSAERPKGSFSTLEIQRTEQGDSAMYLCASSLESFRGEKLFFGSGTQLSVL.

The J gene is TRBJ1-1, the V gene TRBV6-5; 9 nucleotides agree with TRBD1. The CDR3 totals 16 residues. J gave up 0 bases and V 0 bases, and 2 bases lay outside the gene matches. The germline gives CDR1 MNHEY, CDR2 SVGAGI. The CDR3 nucleotides are TGTGCCAGCAGTTACTCGCACAGGGGGCTGAACACTGAAGCTTTCTTT. It specifies CASSYSHRGLNTEAFF.

The gene calls are TRBV19 and TRBJ2-1; 10 positions match TRBD1. Germline trimming cut 5 bases from V and 5 bases from J; bases unmatched to any gene: 6. The CDR3 contains 15 residues. Germline CDR1 is LNHDA and CDR2 is SQIVND (reference sequence). The CDR3 region is CASSLGTGDNNEQFF. For the CDR3, the DNA is TGTGCCAGTAGTCTGGGGACAGGGGACAACAATGAGCAGTTCTTC. The complete variable domain, with remaining parts taken from reference TRBV19 and TRBJ2-1, reads DGGITQSPKYLFRKEGQNVTLSCEQNLNHDAMYWYRQDPGQGLRLIYYSQIVNDFQKGDIAEGYSVSREKKESFPLTVTSAQKNPTAFYLCASSLGTGDNNEQFFGPGTRLTVL.

The rearrangement links TRBV24-1 to TRBJ2-3; D not resolved. The CDR3 totals 14 residues. Trimming left V 3 bases short and J 6 bases short, with 12 bases between. Per germline, CDR1 KGHDR and CDR2 SFDVKD. The CDR3 DNA reads TGTGCCACCAGTGATCCCGTTCCGTACGATACGCAGTATTTT. Its translation is CATSDPVPYDTQYF.

This clone turned up a few times. This rearrangement joins TRBV14 to TRBJ2-7, with 7 positions matching TRBD1. Germline values: CDR1 SGHDN, CDR2 FVKESK. CDR3 length: 16 amino acids. V shed 4 bases, J shed 3 bases, and the junction held 12 bases outside the gene matches. CDR3 sequence reads: CASSLLAGTEFYEQYF. Written as DNA, the CDR3 is TGTGCCAGCAGCCTATTGGCCGGGACAGAGTTCTACGAGCAGTACTTC.

J is TRBJ1-1 and V is TRBV5-1; D remains ambiguous. CDR3 length: 13 amino acids. V was trimmed by 0 bases and J by 4 bases, leaving 7 bases between them. The germline gives CDR1 SGHRS, CDR2 YFSETQ. This CDR3 reads CASSLEGFTEAFF. The CDR3 coding sequence is TGCGCCAGCAGCTTGGAAGGGTTCACTGAAGCTTTCTTT. The full variable domain, completed using reference TRBV5-1 and TRBJ1-1, is KAGVTQTPRYLIKTRGQQVTLSCSPISGHRSVSWYQQTPGQGLQFLFEYFSETQRNKGNFPGRFSGRQFSNSRSEMNVSTLELGDSALYLCASSLEGFTEAFFGQGTRLTVV.

This clone was counted a single time. The chain joins TRBV5-6 to TRBJ1-5; the D gene is possibly TRBD1 (5 bases). Germline V CDR1 and CDR2: SGHDT, YYEEEE. The CDR3 length is 14 residues. The germline V and J ends were trimmed by 5 bases and 3 bases, with 12 bases remaining between them. The chain's CDR3 is CASSFRQNNQPQHF. DNA for the CDR3: TGTGCCAGCAGTTTCCGACAGAACAATCAGCCCCAGCATTTT.

The J gene is TRBJ2-4, the V gene TRBV6-2 or TRBV6-3; D unclear. The CDR3 spans 14 residues. CDR1 and CDR2 (germline): MNHEY, SVGEGT. Trimming removed 5 bases at V and 5 bases at J, with 13 bases between. The CDR3 region is CASSQNGVQNIQYF. The CDR3 bases are TGTGCCAGCAGTCAAAATGGGGTTCAAAACATTCAGTACTTC.

The chain uses TRBV29-1 and TRBJ2-1; D remains unclear. The CDR3 spans 11 residues. Trimming took off 7 bases at V and 3 bases at J, with 7 bases between the two ends. From germline, CDR1 is SQVTM and CDR2 ANQGSEA. The CDR3 DNA sequence: TGCAGCGCTGGGTTCTACAATGAGCAGTTCTTC. This translates into CSAGFYNEQFF.

The chain joins TRBV6-5 to TRBJ2-7; D unresolved. V lost 6 bases and J lost 0, with 12 bases in between. The CDR3 totals 14 residues. Germline V gene data show CDR1 as MNHEY and CDR2 as SVGAGI. The chain's CDR3 is CASRPGRGSYEQYF. The CDR3 DNA reads as TGTGCCAGCAGACCCGGTAGAGGCTCCTACGAGCAGTACTTC.

DNA of the CDR3: TGTGCCAGTAGCGACCCTCGGGTTGCGGGGGGATCGGAGACCCAGTACTTC. It codes for CASSDPRVAGGSETQYF. The chain links TRBV19 to TRBJ2-5, with 8 bases matching TRBD2. Germline lookup yields CDR1 LNHDA and CDR2 SQIVND (reference sequence). V dropped 6 bases and J dropped 5; count of bases not matched to a gene: 17. The CDR3 covers 17 residues.

This CDR3 reads CASSSRPSRETQYF. The DNA of the CDR3 is TGTGCCAGCAGCTCCCGGCCCAGTAGGGAGACCCAGTACTTC. This chain links TRBV7-2 with TRBJ2-5; D is unresolved. V lost 4 bases and J 5 bases, leaving 14 bases between the germline ends. CDR3 size: 14 residues. Germline assignment: CDR1 SGHTA and CDR2 FQGNSA.

The rearrangement uses TRBV7-2 and TRBJ2-7, with TRBD2 identical over 10 bases. Losses at the gene ends were 5 bases for V and 2 bases for J; bases not matched to a gene: 3. CDR1 and CDR2 from the germline V gene are SGHTA and FQGNSA. The CDR3 contains 14 residues. CDR3 coding DNA: TGTGCCAGCAGCAATAGCGGGGGGCCCTACGAGCAGTACTTC. Translation gives CASSNSGGPYEQYF.

This clone has only a few counts. V and J are TRBV9 and TRBJ1-1, with D hard to call. The CDR3 loop spans 13 amino acids. CDR1 is SGDLS and CDR2 is YYNGEE in the germline V gene. Deletions cut 7 bases from V and 2 bases from J, with 12 bases between. This CDR3 reads CASDGEINTEAFF. The DNA for the CDR3 is TGTGCCAGCGACGGGGAGATAAACACTGAAGCTTTCTTT.

This clone was seen more than once but under ten times. The chain's CDR3 is CASSFSGFANEQFF. CDR3 bases: TGTGCCAGCAGCTTTAGCGGATTTGCAAATGAGCAGTTCTTC. The chain joins TRBV5-4 to TRBJ2-1; D may be TRBD2 (6 bases). V shed 2 bases and J shed 7 bases, with 13 bases lying between them. Germline assignment: CDR1 SGHNT and CDR2 YYREEE (reference sequence). The CDR3 runs 14 residues.

The CDR3 loop reads CASSLHETGPYTEAFF. CDR3 DNA: TGTGCCAGCAGCCTACACGAGACAGGCCCTTACACTGAAGCTTTCTTT. The chain employs TRBV3-1 (or the pseudogene TRBV3-2) and TRBJ1-1; weak D call: TRBD1 (6 bases). With 4 bases removed from V and 3 bases from J, the gap between germline ends came to 18 bases. This CDR3 comprises 16 residues. CDR1 LGHDT and CDR2 YNNKEL come from the germline V gene (reference sequence).

CDR3 bases: TGTGCCAGCAGCGGGCCCGGGACTAGCGGGACACCCGCAGAATTAGCGGATACGCAGTATTTT. Translation: CASSGPGTSGTPAELADTQYF. V gene TRBV13 combines with J gene TRBJ2-3; 13 bases fit TRBD2. Looked up from germline, CDR1 is PRHDT and CDR2 is FYEKMQ (reference sequence). The CDR3 is 21 amino acids. J was trimmed by 6 bases and V by 5 bases; bases with no gene match: 23.

The chain uses TRBV12-5 and TRBJ1-1; D is perhaps TRBD1 (6 bases). V shed 2 bases and J shed 4 bases, with 20 bases lying between them. This CDR3 has 17 residues. Germline V gene data show CDR1 as LGHNT and CDR2 as FRNRAP. The CDR3 sequence is CASGLNVNQGMGTEAFF. CDR3 nucleotide sequence: TGTGCTAGTGGTTTGAATGTGAATCAGGGGATGGGCACTGAAGCTTTCTTT.

The chain couples TRBV7-9 to TRBJ1-1, with 9 positions matching TRBD1. This CDR3 is built from 14 residues. V lost 3 bases to trimming and J lost 1 base; unmatched junction nucleotides: 0. Germline assignment: CDR1 SEHNR and CDR2 FQNEAQ (reference sequence). The CDR3 sequence is CASSLGQGNTEAFF. The CDR3 nucleotides are TGTGCCAGCAGCTTGGGACAGGGGAACACTGAAGCTTTCTTT.

The rearrangement links TRBV11-3 to TRBJ1-1; D is perhaps TRBD1 (6 bases). The germline V gene has CDR1 SGHNT and CDR2 YENEEA. The CDR3 covers 14 residues. The V end was cut by 1 base, the J end by 7 bases, with 13 bases between. CDR3 amino acids: CASSLAGAAGEAFF. The CDR3 DNA is TGTGCCAGCAGCTTAGCAGGGGCAGCGGGTGAAGCTTTCTTT.

This clone was seen just once. The chain carries TRBV10-3 and TRBJ2-1; D remains unclear. The CDR3 length is 15 residues. CDR1 is ENHRY, CDR2 SYGVKD, per germline. The germline V and J ends were trimmed by 4 bases and 0 bases, with 10 bases remaining between them. CDR3 coding DNA: TGTGCCATCAGTGGGATCAGTAGCTCCTACAATGAGCAGTTCTTC. Translating it yields CAISGISSSYNEQFF.

The chain uses TRBV3-1 (or the pseudogene TRBV3-2) and TRBJ1-2; TRBD1 agrees at 7 bases. V dropped 0 bases and J dropped 4; count of bases not matched to a gene: 5. The CDR3 runs 15 residues. Germline assignment: CDR1 LGHDT and CDR2 YNNKEL (reference sequence). The DNA of the CDR3 is TGTGCCAGCAGCCAAGATTACAGGGGTGGCTATGGCTACACCTTC. Amino acids: CASSQDYRGGYGYTF.

The chain uses TRBV24-1 and TRBJ1-6; no definite D call. Trimming pared 4 bases from V and 0 bases from J, leaving 12 bases between. The CDR3 is made up of 17 amino acids. Germline V CDR1 and CDR2: KGHDR, SFDVKD. The CDR3 is CATSEMTGSSYNSPLHF. The CDR3 nucleotides are TGTGCCACCAGTGAAATGACGGGTAGCTCCTATAATTCACCCCTCCACTTT.

The gene calls are TRBV5-1 and TRBJ1-3; 8 nucleotides agree with TRBD1. Germline assignment: CDR1 SGHRS and CDR2 YFSETQ. Trimming took 3 bases from V and 4 from J; bases not matched to a gene: 3. The CDR3 sequence is 14 residues long. The CDR3 nucleotides read TGCGCCAGCAGCTCGACAGGGGACGGAAACACCATATATTTT. Residues: CASSSTGDGNTIYF.

The chain links TRBV12-3 or TRBV12-4 to TRBJ1-2; 7 bases fit TRBD1. With 3 bases clipped from V and 4 bases from J, the junction kept 2 bases outside the gene matches. The CDR3 spans 13 residues. DNA for the CDR3: TGTGCCAGCAGTTTGGGACAGCTCTATGGCTACACCTTC. Protein sequence: CASSLGQLYGYTF.

This chain connects TRBV7-3 to TRBJ2-7; 10 bases align to TRBD1. Germline V gene data show CDR1 as SGHTA and CDR2 as FQGTGA. The CDR3 is made up of 15 amino acids. V trimming: 4 bases; J trimming: 4 bases; junction bases outside the gene matches: 7. CDR3 amino acids: CASSSQGTGVYEQYF. The CDR3 bases are TGTGCCAGCAGCTCCCAGGGGACAGGGGTTTACGAGCAGTACTTC.

The genes are TRBV15 and TRBJ2-7, with 9 bases that match TRBD2. The CDR3 loop spans 17 amino acids. Germline values: CDR1 LNHNV, CDR2 YYDKDF (reference sequence). With V trimmed by 0 bases and J by 1 base, 7 bases remained unmatched. The DNA of the CDR3 is TGTGCCACCAGCAGAGAAGGTAGCGGGGGACTGTCCTACGAGCAGTACTTC. This translates into CATSREGSGGLSYEQYF.